A selection of T cell receptor beta chains follows, all from one sample in a study of T cell responses to AZD1222 COVID-19 vaccine. Some clones are missing from TCRdb's copy, which holds only in-frame ones; the method was immunoSEQ multiplex PCR. The sample holds around 78,000 clones; roughly 87% are singletons and the top ten take nearly 25%. Sequenced here: peripheral blood, sampled on day 0 of AZD1222 vaccination. These receptors came from an adult in good health. CDR3s include the opening cysteine and the closing phenylalanine or tryptophan. Each record gives: V gene, clone size, J gene, D gene, CDR3 DNA, CDR3 protein. D genes are given only for firm matches. The listing skips clone size in some rows; elsewhere it reads once, few, many or a size class.

v_gene: TRBV19
abundance: NA
j_gene: TRBJ1-1
d_gene: NA
CDR3nt: TGTGCCAGTAAGGGGGGTCTCATGAACACTGAAGCTTTCTTT
CDR3aa: CASKGGLMNTEAFF

v_gene: TRBV7-9
abundance: NA
j_gene: TRBJ1-2
d_gene: NA
CDR3nt: TGTGCCAGCAGCGCAGGGGAGGTGAGGCCCATGGGGCATGGCTACACCTTC
CDR3aa: CASSAGEVRPMGHGYTF

v_gene: TRBV6-6
abundance: NA
j_gene: TRBJ2-7
d_gene: TRBD2
CDR3nt: TGTGCCAGTTTAGGGACTAGCGGAACCTACGAGCAGTACTTC
CDR3aa: CASLGTSGTYEQYF

v_gene: TRBV30
abundance: NA
j_gene: TRBJ1-1
d_gene: NA
CDR3nt: TGTGCCTGGAGTCTCACTCGGGTGAACACTGAAGCTTTCTTT
CDR3aa: CAWSLTRVNTEAFF

v_gene: TRBV9
abundance: NA
j_gene: TRBJ2-2
d_gene: NA
CDR3nt: TGTGCCAGCACCACCCCTTACCTTCACGCCGGGGAGCTGTTTTTT
CDR3aa: CASTTPYLHAGELFF

v_gene: TRBV19
abundance: NA
j_gene: TRBJ2-1
d_gene: NA
CDR3nt: TGTGCCACACGAGCCAGGGGTAGCAATGAGCAGTTCTTC
CDR3aa: CATRARGSNEQFF

v_gene: TRBV19
abundance: NA
j_gene: TRBJ1-2
d_gene: NA
CDR3nt: TGTGCCAGTAGTATTGGCACGGGCCCCTGGGGCTACACCTTC
CDR3aa: CASSIGTGPWGYTF

v_gene: TRBV2
abundance: NA
j_gene: TRBJ1-5
d_gene: NA
CDR3nt: TGTGCCAGCAGGGCACCCTCAGGCTCCCAGCATTTT
CDR3aa: CASRAPSGSQHF

v_gene: TRBV12-2
abundance: NA
j_gene: TRBJ2-7
d_gene: NA
CDR3nt: TGTGCAAGTCGCCCCGCACCAGTAACCTACGAGCAGTACTTC
CDR3aa: CASRPAPVTYEQYF

v_gene: TRBV7-6
abundance: NA
j_gene: TRBJ1-6
d_gene: NA
CDR3nt: TGTGCCAGCAGCTTAGTTGAGGGGGGGAATTCACCCCTCCACTTT
CDR3aa: CASSLVEGGNSPLHF

v_gene: TRBV12-5
abundance: NA
j_gene: TRBJ2-3
d_gene: NA
CDR3nt: TGTGCTAGTGGTCCGCAAGGGGGGGGTAGCACAGATACGCAGTATTTT
CDR3aa: CASGPQGGGSTDTQYF

v_gene: TRBV6-5
abundance: NA
j_gene: TRBJ2-5
d_gene: NA
CDR3nt: TGTGCCAGCATAATGAGGGGGTTTGGGGAGACCCAGTACTTC
CDR3aa: CASIMRGFGETQYF

v_gene: TRBV7-8
abundance: NA
j_gene: TRBJ2-2
d_gene: TRBD2
CDR3nt: TGTGCCAGCAGCCTAGGGGCGGGGGATAGAACCGGGGAGCTGTTTTTT
CDR3aa: CASSLGAGDRTGELFF

v_gene: TRBV18
abundance: NA
j_gene: TRBJ2-7
d_gene: NA
CDR3nt: TGTGCCAGCTCACCATGGCAGACAACCTACGAGCAGTACTTC
CDR3aa: CASSPWQTTYEQYF

v_gene: TRBV4-1
abundance: NA
j_gene: TRBJ1-6
d_gene: TRBD1
CDR3nt: TGCGCCAGCAGCCAAGAAGGCAGGACAGGGTGGTCACCCCTCCACTTT
CDR3aa: CASSQEGRTGWSPLHF

v_gene: TRBV30
abundance: once
j_gene: TRBJ1-6
d_gene: TRBD1
CDR3nt: TGTGCCTGGCAGACAGGGGGGAATTCACCCCTCCACTTT
CDR3aa: CAWQTGGNSPLHF

v_gene: TRBV28
abundance: NA
j_gene: TRBJ1-2
d_gene: NA
CDR3nt: TGTGCCAGCAGTTTACCGCTACAGGGTTTCGGTAATGGCTACACCTTC
CDR3aa: CASSLPLQGFGNGYTF